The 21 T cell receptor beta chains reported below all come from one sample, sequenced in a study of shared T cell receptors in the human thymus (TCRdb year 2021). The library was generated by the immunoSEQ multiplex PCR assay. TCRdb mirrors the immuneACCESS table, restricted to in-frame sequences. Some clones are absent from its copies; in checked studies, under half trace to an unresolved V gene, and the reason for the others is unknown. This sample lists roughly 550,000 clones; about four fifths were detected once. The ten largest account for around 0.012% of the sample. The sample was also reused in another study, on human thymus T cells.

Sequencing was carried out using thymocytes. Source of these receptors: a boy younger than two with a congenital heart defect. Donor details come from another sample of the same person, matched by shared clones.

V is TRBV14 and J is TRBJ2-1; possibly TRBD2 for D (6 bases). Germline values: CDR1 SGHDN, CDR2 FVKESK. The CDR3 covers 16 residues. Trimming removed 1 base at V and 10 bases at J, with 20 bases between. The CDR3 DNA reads TGTGCCAGCAGCCAAGTGGACGGGAGCGTCGAGGAGGAGCAGTTCTTC. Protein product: CASSQVDGSVEEEQFF.

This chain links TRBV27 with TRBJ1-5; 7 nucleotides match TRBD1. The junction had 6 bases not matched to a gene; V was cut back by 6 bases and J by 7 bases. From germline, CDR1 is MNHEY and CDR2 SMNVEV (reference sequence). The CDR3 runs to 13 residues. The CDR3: CASSAGGGQPQHF. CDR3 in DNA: TGTGCCAGCAGCGCAGGGGGTGGGCAGCCCCAGCATTTT.

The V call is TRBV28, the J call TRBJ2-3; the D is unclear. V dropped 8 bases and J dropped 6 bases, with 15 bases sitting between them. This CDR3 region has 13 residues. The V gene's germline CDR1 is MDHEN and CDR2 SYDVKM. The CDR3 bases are TGTGCCAGCCGCGACGGTTCGAGGGATACGCAGTATTTT. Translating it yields CASRDGSRDTQYF. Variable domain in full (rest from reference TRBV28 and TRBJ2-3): DVKVTQSSRYLVKRTGEKVFLECVQDMDHENMFWYRQDPGLGLRLIYFSYDVKMKEKGDIPEGYSVSREKKERFSLILESASTNQTSMYLCASRDGSRDTQYFGPGTRLTVL.

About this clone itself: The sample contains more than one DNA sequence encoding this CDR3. DNA for the CDR3: TGCAGCGTTTTCCGGGACAGGGGATACAATGAGCAGTTCTTC. It is translated as CSVFRDRGYNEQFF. The chain combines TRBV29-1 with TRBJ2-1; 10 bases align to TRBD1. In germline, CDR1 is SQVTM, CDR2 ANQGSEA. Trimming took 5 bases from V and 4 from J; bases not matched to a gene: 5. The CDR3 is made up of 14 amino acids.

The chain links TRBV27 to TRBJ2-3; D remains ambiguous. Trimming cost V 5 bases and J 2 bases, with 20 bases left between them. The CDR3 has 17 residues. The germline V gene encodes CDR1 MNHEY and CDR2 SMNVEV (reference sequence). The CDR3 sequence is CASSHTPERPYTDTQYF. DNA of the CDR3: TGTGCCAGCAGTCACACGCCCGAGAGGCCATACACAGATACGCAGTATTTT.

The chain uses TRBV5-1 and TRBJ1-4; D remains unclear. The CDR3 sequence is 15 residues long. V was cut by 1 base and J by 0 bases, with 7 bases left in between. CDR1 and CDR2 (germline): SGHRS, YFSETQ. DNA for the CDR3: TGCGCCAGCAGCTTGCAGGTGGCAACTAATGAAAAACTGTTTTTT. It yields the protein CASSLQVATNEKLFF.

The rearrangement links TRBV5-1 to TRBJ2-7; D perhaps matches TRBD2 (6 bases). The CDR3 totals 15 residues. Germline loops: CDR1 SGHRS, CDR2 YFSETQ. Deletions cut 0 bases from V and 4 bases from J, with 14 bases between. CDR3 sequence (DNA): TGCGCCAGCAGCTTGGTGGAGGGCCCCTCGTACGAGCAGTACTTC. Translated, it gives CASSLVEGPSYEQYF.

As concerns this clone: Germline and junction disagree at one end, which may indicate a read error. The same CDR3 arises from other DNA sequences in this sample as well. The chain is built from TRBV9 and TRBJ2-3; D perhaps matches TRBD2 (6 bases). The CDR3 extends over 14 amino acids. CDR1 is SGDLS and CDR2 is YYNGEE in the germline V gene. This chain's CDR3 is CASSVHGTPDPQYF. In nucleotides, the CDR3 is TGTGCCAGTAGCGTTCATGGGACTCCAGACCCGCAGTATTTT.

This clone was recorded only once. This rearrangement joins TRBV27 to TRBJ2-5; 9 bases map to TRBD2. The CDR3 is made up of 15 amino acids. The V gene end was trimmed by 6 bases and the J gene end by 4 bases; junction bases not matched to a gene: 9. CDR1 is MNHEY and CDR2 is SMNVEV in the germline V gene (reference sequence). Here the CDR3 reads CASSRTATSGETQYF. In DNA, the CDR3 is TGTGCCAGCAGCCGGACCGCGACTAGCGGAGAGACCCAGTACTTC.

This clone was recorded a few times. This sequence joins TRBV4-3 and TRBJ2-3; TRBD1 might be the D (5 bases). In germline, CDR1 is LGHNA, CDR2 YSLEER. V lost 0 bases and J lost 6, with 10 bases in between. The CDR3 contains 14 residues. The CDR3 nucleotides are TGCGCCAGCAGCCAAGAAGGGGTGGGGGATACGCAGTATTTT. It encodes CASSQEGVGDTQYF.

CDR3 residues: CASSVRTGADTQYF. The CDR3 DNA follows: TGTGCCAGCAGCGTGAGGACAGGGGCAGATACGCAGTATTTT. The chain couples TRBV9 to TRBJ2-3; 9 bases are a match to TRBD1. There are 14 residues in the CDR3. Germline V gene data show CDR1 as SGDLS and CDR2 as YYNGEE. J gave up 4 bases and V 2 bases, and 2 bases lay outside the gene matches. Variable domain in full (rest from reference TRBV9 and TRBJ2-3): DSGVTQTPKHLITATGQRVTLRCSPRSGDLSVYWYQQSLDQGLQFLIQYYNGEERAKGNILERFSAQQFPDLHSELNLSSLELGDSALYFCASSVRTGADTQYFGPGTRLTVL.

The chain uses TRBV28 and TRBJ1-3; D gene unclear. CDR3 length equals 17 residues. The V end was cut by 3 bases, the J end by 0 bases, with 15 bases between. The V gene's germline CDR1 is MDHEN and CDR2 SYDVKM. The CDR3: CASSFKGDLDSGNTIYF. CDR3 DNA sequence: TGTGCCAGCAGTTTCAAGGGAGACCTCGACTCTGGAAACACCATATATTTT.

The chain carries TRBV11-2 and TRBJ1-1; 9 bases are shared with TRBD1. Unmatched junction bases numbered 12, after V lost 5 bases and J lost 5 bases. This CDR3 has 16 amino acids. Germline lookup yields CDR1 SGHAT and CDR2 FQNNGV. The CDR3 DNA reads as TGTGCCAGCAGCCCGAAATACAGGGGGCGGTGGACTGAAGCTTTCTTT. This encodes CASSPKYRGRWTEAFF.

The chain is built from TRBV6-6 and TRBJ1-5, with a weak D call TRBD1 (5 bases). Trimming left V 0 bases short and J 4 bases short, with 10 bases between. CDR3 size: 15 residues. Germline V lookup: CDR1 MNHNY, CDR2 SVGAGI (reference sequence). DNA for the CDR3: TGTGCCAGCAGTTACTCGGGGCAGGGAAATCAGCCCCAGCATTTT. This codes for CASSYSGQGNQPQHF.

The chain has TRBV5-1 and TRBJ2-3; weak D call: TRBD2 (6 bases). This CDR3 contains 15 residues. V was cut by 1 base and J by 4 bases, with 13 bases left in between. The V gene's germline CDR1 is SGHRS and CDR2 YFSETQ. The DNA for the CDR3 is TGCGCCAGCAGCTTGACCCTCGGAGGGGCAGATACGCAGTATTTT. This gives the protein CASSLTLGGADTQYF.

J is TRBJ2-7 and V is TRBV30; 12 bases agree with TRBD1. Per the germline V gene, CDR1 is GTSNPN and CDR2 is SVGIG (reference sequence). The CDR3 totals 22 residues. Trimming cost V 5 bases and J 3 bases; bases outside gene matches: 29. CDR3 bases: TGTGCCTGGGCCCACCGGGACAGGGGGCTCTCGCGTGCCCTACCCCCAGACTACGAGCAGTACTTC. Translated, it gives CAWAHRDRGLSRALPPDYEQYF.

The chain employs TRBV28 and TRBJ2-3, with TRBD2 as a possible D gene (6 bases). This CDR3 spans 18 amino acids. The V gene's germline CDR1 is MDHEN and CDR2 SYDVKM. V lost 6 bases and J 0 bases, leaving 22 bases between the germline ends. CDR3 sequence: CASSLPGETPTSTDTQYF. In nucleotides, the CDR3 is TGTGCCAGCAGCCTTCCGGGGGAGACCCCTACTAGCACAGATACGCAGTATTTT.

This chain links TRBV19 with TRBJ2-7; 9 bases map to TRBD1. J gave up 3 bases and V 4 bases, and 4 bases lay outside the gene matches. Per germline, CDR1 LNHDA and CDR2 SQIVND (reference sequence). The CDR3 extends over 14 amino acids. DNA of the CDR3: TGTGCCAGTAGTAGAAAGGGACAGGGCTACGAGCAGTACTTC. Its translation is CASSRKGQGYEQYF.

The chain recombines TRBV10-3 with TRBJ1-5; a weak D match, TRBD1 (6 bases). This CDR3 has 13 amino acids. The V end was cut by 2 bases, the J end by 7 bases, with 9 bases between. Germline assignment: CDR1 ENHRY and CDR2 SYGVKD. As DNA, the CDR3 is TGTGCCATCAGTGAGGGTCAGGGGCAGCCCCAGCATTTT. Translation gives CAISEGQGQPQHF.

The CDR3 sequence is CASSLDRYSGANVLTF. The CDR3 bases are TGCGCCAGCAGCTTGGACAGGTACTCTGGGGCCAACGTCCTGACTTTC. V and J are TRBV5-1 and TRBJ2-6, with D perhaps TRBD1 (5 bases). Per germline, CDR1 SGHRS and CDR2 YFSETQ. The CDR3 loop spans 16 amino acids. The germline V and J ends were trimmed by 0 bases and 0 bases, with 7 bases remaining between them.

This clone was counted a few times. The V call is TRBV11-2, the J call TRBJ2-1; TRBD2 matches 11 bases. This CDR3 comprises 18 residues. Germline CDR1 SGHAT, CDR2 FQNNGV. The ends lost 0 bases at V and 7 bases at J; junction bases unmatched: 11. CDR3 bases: TGTGCCAGCAGCTTAGATAGAGGTAGCGGGAGGGCGTGGAATGAGCAGTTCTTC. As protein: CASSLDRGSGRAWNEQFF.